The source of this T cell receptor (beta chain) is a study of T-cell reconstitution after alpha-beta-depleted transplantation in children. Study findings and constraints: Reportedly, roughly two months post-transplant, alpha-beta T cells arose from several hundred expanded graft clones. It was surviving recipient T cells and thymic progenitors that gave some patients high TCRbeta diversity at day 60.

Unique molecular identifiers were incorporated into the prepared TCRbeta library. One entry per CDR3 protein, called by TCRdb with MiXCR from the PCR reads. The table has around 250,000 distinct CDR3 sequences, under 30% seen once. This clonotype was counted a few times. Its antigen is unidentified. The CDR3 is 14 amino acids. CDR1 is MDHEN and CDR2 is SYDVKM in the germline V gene. V lost 2 bases to trimming and J lost 2 bases, with 10 bases between them. This specimen was PBMCs, taken before TCRalphabeta/CD19-depleted stem cell transplant. V is TRBV28 and J is TRBJ2-7; D gene uncertain. The TCR comes from a girl aged 2 to 9 with Fanconi anemia, due to receive a stem cell transplant. The CDR3 region is CASSLTGQAYEQYF. The CDR3 region has the DNA TGTGCCAGCAGTTTAACTGGGCAGGCCTACGAGCAGTACTTC.